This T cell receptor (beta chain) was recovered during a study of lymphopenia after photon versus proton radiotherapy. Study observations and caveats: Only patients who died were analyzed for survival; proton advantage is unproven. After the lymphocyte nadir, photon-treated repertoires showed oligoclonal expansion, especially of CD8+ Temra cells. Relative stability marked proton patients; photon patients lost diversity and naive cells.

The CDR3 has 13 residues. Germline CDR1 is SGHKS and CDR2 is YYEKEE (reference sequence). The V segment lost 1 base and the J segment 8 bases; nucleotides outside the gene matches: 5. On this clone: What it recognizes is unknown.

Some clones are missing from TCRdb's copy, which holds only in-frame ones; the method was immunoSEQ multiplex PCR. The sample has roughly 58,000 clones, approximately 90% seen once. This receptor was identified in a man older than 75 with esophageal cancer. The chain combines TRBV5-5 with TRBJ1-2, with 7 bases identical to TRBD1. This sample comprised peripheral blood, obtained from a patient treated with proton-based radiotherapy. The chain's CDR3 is CASSLKGARGYTF. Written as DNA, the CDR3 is TGTGCCAGCAGCTTGAAGGGGGCGCGAGGCTACACCTTC.